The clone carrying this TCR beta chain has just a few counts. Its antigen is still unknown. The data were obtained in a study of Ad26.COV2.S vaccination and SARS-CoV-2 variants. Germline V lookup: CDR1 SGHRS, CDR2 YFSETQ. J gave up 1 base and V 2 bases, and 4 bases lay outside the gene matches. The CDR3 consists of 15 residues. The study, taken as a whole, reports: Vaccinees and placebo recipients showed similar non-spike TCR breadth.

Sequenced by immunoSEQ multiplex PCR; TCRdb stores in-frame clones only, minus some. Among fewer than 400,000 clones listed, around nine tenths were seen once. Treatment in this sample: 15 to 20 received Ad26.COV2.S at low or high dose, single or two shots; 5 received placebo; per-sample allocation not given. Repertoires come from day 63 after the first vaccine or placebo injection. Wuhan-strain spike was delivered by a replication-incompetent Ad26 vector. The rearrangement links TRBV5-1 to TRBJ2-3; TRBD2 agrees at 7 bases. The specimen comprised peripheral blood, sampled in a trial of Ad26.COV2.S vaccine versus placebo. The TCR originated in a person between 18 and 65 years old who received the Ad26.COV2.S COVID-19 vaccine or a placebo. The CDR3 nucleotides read TGCGCCAGCAGCTTCAGCGGGGACCGCACAGATACGCAGTATTTT. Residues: CASSFSGDRTDTQYF.